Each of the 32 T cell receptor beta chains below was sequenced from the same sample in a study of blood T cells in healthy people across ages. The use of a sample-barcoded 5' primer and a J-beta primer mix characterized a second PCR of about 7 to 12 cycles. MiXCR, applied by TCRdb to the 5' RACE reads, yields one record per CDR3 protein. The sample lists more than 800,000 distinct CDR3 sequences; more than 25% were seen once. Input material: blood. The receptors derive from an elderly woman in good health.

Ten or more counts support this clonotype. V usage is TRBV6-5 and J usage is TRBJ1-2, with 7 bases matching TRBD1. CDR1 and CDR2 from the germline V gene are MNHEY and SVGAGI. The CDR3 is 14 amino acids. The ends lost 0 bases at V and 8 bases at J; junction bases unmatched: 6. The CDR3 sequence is CASSYSDRDGGYTF. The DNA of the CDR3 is TGTGCCAGCAGTTACTCTGACAGGGACGGAGGCTACACCTTC.

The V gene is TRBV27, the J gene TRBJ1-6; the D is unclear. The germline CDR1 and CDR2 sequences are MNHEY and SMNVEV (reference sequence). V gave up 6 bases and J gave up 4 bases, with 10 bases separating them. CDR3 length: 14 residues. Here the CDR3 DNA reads TGTGCCAGCAGAGGGTCAGTTTATAATTCACCCCTCCACTTT. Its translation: CASRGSVYNSPLHF.

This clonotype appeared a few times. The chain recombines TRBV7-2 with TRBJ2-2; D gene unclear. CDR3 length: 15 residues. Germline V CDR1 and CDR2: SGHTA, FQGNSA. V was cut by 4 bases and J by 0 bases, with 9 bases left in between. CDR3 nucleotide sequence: TGTGCCAGCAGCTCTAATCTCGCGAACACCGGGGAGCTGTTTTTT. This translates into CASSSNLANTGELFF.

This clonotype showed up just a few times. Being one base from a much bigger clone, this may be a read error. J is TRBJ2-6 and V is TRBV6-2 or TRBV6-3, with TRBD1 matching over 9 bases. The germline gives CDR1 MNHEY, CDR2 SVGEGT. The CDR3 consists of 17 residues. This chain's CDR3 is CASSSTGGRSGANILTF. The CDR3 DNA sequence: TGTGCCAGCAGTAGCACAGGGGGCAGGTCTGGGGCCAACATCCTGACTTTC.

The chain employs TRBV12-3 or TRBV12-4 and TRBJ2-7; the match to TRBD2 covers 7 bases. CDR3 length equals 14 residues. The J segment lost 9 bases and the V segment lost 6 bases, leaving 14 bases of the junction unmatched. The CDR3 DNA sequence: TGTGCCAGCAGCCGAGCGGGGCCGTACAATATGCAGTACTTC. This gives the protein CASSRAGPYNMQYF.

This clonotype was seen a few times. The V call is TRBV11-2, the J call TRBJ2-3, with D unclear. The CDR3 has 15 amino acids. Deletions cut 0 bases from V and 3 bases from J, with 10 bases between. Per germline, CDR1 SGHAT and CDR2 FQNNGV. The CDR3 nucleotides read TGTGCCAGCAGCTTAGATAGGTTGAGTACAGATACGCAGTATTTT. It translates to CASSLDRLSTDTQYF.

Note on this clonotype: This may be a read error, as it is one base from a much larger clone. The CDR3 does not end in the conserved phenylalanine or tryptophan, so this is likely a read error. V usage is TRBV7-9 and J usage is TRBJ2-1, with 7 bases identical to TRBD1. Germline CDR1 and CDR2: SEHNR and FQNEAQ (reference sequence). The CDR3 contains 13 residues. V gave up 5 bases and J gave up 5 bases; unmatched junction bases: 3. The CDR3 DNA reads TGTGCCAGCAGCCAGGACAGGAACAATGAGCAGTTCTCC. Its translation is CASSQDRNNEQFS.

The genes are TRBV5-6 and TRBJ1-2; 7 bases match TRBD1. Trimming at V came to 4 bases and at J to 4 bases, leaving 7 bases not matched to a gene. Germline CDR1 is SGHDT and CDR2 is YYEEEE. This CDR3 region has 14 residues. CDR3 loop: CASSKNRGSYGYTF. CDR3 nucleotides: TGTGCCAGCAGCAAAAACAGGGGTAGCTATGGCTACACCTTC.

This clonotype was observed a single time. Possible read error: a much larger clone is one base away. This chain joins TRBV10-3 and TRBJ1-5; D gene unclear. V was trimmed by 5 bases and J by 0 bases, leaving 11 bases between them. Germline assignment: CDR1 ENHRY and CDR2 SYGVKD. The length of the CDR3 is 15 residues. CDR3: CAISPAGNSNQPQHF. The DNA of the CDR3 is TGTGCCATCAGTCCGGCGGGGAATAGCAATCAGCCCCAGCATTTT.

The CDR3 loop reads CASSPRGRAYEQYF. In nucleotides, the CDR3 is TGTGCCAGCTCACCCAGGGGCAGGGCCTACGAGCAGTACTTC. V usage is TRBV18 and J usage is TRBJ2-7, with a tentative D call TRBD1 (6 bases). CDR3 length equals 14 residues. V was shortened by 3 bases and J by 2 bases, with 11 bases between the two germline ends. Germline CDR1 and CDR2: KGHSH and LQKENI.

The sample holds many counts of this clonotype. The DNA for the CDR3 is TGCAGCGTTGGGAGGGGGGGAGGTGAGCAGTTCTTC. It is translated as CSVGRGGGEQFF. The chain uses TRBV29-1 and TRBJ2-1; D possibly corresponds to TRBD2 (7 bases). CDR1 is SQVTM and CDR2 is ANQGSEA in the germline V gene. V was cut by 4 bases and J by 9 bases, with 13 bases left in between. There are 12 residues in the CDR3.

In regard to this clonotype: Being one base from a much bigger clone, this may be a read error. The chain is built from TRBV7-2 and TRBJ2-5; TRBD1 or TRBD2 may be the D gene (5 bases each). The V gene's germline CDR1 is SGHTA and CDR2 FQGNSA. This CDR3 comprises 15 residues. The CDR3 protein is CVSSLVRGVEETQYF. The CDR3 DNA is TGTGTCAGCAGCTTAGTTAGAGGGGTGGAAGAGACCCAGTACTTC.

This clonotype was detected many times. The CDR3 protein is CASSYPDSLSHYEQYF. Written as DNA, the CDR3 is TGTGCCAGCAGTTACCCTGACAGTCTATCCCACTACGAGCAGTACTTC. The gene calls are TRBV6-5 and TRBJ2-7, with D possibly being TRBD1 (5 bases). V lost 2 bases, J lost 3 bases, and 17 bases lay in between. CDR1 is MNHEY and CDR2 is SVGAGI in the germline V gene. The CDR3 has 16 amino acids.

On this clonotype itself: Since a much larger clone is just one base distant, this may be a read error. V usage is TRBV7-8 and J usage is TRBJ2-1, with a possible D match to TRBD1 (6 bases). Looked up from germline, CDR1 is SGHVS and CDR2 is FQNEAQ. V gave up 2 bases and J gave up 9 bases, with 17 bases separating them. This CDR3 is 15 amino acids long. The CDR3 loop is CASSLMGAGMSEQFF. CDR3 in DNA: TGTGCCAGCAGCTTAATGGGGGCAGGGATGAGTGAGCAGTTCTTC.

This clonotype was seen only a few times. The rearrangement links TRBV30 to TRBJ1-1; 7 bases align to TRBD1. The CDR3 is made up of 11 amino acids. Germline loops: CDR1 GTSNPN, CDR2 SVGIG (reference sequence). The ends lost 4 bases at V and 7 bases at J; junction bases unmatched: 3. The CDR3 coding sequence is TGTGCCTGGATAAGGGACAGTGAAGCTTTCTTT. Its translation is CAWIRDSEAFF.

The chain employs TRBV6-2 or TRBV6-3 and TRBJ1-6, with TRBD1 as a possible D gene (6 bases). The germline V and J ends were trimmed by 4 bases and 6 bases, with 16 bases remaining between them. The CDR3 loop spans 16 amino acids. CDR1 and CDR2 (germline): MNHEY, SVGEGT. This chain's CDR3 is CASSSLYRQVNSPLHF. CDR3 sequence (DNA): TGTGCCAGCAGTTCGCTTTACAGACAGGTTAATTCACCCCTCCACTTT.

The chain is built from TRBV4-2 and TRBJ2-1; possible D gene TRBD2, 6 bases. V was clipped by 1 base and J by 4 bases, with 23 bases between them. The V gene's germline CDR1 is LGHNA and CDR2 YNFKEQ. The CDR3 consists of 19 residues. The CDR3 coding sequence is TGTGCCAGCAGCCAAGGGGCTGGAGGGTCTGCCTCATATTACAATGAGCAGTTCTTC. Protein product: CASSQGAGGSASYYNEQFF.

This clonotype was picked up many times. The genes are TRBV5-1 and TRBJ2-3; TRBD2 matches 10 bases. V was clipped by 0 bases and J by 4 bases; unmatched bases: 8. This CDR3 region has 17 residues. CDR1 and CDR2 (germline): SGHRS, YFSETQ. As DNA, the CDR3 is TGCGCCAGCAGCTTGGAATTAGCGGGGGGCCCAGCAGATACGCAGTATTTT. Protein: CASSLELAGGPADTQYF.

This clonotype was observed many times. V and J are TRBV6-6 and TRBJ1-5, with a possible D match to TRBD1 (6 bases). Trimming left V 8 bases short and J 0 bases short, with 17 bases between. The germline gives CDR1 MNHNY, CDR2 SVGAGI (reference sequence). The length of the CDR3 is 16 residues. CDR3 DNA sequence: TGTGCCAGCCGGGACAAATCCGTAAATAGCAATCAGCCCCAGCATTTT. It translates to CASRDKSVNSNQPQHF.

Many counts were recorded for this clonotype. CDR3 protein: CASSQQWGSNRDTQYF. Here the CDR3 DNA reads TGTGCCAGCAGCCAACAATGGGGCTCCAACCGCGATACGCAGTATTTT. The chain is built from TRBV3-1 and TRBJ2-3; TRBD1 is a possible D gene (5 bases). V gave up 2 bases and J gave up 6 bases, with 18 bases separating them. Germline CDR1 and CDR2: LGHDT and YNNKEL (reference sequence). This CDR3 has 16 residues.

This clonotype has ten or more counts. CDR3 loop: CASSLDSVYGYTF. The DNA of the CDR3 is TGTGCCAGCAGCTTAGATAGCGTCTATGGCTACACCTTC. The V gene is TRBV7-2, the J gene TRBJ1-2; no reliable D call. CDR3 length equals 13 residues. Trimming cost V 1 base and J 4 bases, with 7 bases left between them. Per germline, CDR1 SGHTA and CDR2 FQGNSA.

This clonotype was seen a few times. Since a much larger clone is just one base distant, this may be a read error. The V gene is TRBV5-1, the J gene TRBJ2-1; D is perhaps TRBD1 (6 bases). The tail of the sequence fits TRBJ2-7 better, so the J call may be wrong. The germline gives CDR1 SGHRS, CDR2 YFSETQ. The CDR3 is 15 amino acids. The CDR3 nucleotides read TGCGCCAGCAGCAACCGGGACAACTCCTACAATGAGCAGTACTTC. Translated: CASSNRDNSYNEQYF.

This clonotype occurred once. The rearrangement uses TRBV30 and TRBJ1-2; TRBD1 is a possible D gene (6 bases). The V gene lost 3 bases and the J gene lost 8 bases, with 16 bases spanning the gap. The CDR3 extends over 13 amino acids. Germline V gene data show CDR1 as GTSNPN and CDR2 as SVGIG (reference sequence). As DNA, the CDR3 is TGTGCCTGGAGGGTCGGGGGGGCCGGGGGCTACACCTTC. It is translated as CAWRVGGAGGYTF.

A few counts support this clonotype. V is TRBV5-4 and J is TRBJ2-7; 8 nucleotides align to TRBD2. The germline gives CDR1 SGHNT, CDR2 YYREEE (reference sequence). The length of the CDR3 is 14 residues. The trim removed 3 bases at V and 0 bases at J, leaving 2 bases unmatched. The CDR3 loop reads CASSSTSASYEQYF. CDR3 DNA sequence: TGTGCCAGCAGCTCGACTAGCGCCTCCTACGAGCAGTACTTC.

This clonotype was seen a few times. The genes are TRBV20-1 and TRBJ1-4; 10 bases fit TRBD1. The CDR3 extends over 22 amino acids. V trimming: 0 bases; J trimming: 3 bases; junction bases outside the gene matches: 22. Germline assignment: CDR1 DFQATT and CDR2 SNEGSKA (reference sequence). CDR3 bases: TGCAGTGCTAGAGATTGGTGGGACGATGGACAGGGGGATTCTATAGCTAATGAAAAACTGTTTTTT. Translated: CSARDWWDDGQGDSIANEKLFF.

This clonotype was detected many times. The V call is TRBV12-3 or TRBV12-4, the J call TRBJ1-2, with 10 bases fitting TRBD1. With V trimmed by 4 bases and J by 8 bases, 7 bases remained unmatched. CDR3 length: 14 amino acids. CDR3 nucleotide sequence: TGTGCCAGCAGTTCGGGACAGGGGACGAGCGGCTACACCTTC. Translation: CASSSGQGTSGYTF.

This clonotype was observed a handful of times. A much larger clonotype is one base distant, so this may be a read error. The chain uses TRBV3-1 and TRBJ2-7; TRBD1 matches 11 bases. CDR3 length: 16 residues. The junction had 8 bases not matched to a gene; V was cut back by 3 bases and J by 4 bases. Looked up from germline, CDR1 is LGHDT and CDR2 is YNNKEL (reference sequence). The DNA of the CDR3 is TGTGCCAGCAGCCAGAACCTGGGACAGGGGGTTTACGAGCAGTACTTC. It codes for CASSQNLGQGVYEQYF.

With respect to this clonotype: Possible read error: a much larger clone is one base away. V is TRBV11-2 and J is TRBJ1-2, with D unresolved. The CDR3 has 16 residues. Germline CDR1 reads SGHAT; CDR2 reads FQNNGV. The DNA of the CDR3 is TGTGCCAGCAGCTTAGACGTGCGCCCAGCTAACTATGGCCACACCTTC. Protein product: CASSLDVRPANYGHTF.

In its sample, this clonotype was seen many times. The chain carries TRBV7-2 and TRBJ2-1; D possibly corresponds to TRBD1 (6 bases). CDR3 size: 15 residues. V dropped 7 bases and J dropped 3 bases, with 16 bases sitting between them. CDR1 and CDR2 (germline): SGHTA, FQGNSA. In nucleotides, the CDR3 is TGTGCCAGCAACCCTGGTGGGGGCGACTACAATGAGCAGTTCTTC. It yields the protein CASNPGGGDYNEQFF.

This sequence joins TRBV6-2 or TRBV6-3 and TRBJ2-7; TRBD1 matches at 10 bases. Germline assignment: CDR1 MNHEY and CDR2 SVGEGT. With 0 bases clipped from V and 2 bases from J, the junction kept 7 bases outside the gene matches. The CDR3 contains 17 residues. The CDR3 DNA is TGTGCCAGCAGTTACTCGCTTTGGACAGGGGGGACCTACGAGCAGTACGTC. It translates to CASSYSLWTGGTYEQYV.

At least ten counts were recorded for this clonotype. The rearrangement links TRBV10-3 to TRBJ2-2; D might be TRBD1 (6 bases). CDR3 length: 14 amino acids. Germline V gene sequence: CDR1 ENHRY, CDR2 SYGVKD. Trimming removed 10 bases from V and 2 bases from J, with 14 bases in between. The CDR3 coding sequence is TGTGCCACCGCTCGACAGGAAAACACCGGGGAGCTGTTTTTT. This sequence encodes CATARQENTGELFF.

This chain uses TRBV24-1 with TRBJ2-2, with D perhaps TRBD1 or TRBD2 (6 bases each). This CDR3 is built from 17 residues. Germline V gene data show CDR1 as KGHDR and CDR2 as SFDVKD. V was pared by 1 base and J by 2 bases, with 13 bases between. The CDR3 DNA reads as TGTGCCACCAGTGATTTTAGAGGGGGGCGAAACACCGGGGAGCTGTTTTTT. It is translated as CATSDFRGGRNTGELFF.